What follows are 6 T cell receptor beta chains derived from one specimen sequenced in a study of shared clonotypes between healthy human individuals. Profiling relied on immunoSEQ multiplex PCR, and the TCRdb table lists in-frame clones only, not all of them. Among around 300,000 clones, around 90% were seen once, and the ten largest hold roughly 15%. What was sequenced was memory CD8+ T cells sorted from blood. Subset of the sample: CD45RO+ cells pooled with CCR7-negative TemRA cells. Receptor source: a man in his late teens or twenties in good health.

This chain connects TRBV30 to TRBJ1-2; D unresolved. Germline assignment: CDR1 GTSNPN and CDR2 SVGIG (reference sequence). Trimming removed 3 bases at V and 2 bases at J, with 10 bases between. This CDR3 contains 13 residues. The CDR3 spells CAWRTPHNYGYTF. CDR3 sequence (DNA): TGTGCCTGGAGGACTCCCCACAACTATGGCTACACCTTC.

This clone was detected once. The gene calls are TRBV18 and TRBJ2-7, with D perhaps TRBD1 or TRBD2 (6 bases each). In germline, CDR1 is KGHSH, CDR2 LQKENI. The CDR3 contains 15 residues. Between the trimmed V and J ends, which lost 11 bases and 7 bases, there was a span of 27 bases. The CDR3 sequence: CACTRNIGGSREQYF. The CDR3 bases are TGTGCCTGCACACGGAACATAGGGGGGTCACGGGAGCAGTACTTC.

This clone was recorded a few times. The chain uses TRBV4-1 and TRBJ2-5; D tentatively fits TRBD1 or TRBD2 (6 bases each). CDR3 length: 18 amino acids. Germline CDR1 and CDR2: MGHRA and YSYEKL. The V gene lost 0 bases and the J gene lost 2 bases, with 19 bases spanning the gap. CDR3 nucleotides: TGCGCCAGCAGCCAAGAAGGTAGCGGAGGGGGAGTGCAAGAGACCCAGTACTTC. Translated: CASSQEGSGGGVQETQYF.

CDR3 in amino acids: CASSLDSPFYYNSPLHF. The CDR3 DNA sequence: TGCGCCAGCAGCTTGGACAGCCCTTTTTACTATAATTCACCCCTCCACTTT. The chain combines TRBV5-1 with TRBJ1-6; the D is unclear. The CDR3 extends over 17 amino acids. Germline values: CDR1 SGHRS, CDR2 YFSETQ. V lost 0 bases and J lost 3, with 13 bases in between.

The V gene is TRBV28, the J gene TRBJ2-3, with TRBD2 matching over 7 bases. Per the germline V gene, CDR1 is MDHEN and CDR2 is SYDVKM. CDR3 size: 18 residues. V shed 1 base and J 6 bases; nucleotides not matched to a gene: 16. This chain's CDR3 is CASSLYSLAAPILDTQYF. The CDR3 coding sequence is TGTGCCAGCAGTTTATATAGCCTAGCGGCGCCTATTTTGGATACGCAGTATTTT.

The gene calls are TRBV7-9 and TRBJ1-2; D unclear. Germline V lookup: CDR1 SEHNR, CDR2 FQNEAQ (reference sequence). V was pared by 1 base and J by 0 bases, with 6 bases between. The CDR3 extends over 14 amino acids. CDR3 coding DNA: TGTGCCAGCAGCTTAGGGCATCCTAACTATGGCTACACCTTC. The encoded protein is CASSLGHPNYGYTF.